A selection of T cell receptor beta chains follows, all from one sample in a study of blood T cell repertoires in COVID-19. Method: immunoSEQ multiplex PCR; TCRdb's copy keeps in-frame clones and lacks some. The table has roughly 260,000 clones, around 87% seen once. Sequences were obtained from peripheral blood. The receptor source for this set is a woman aged 45-60 years who had recovered from COVID-19. Each CDR3 is given with its conserved first and last residue. The D gene is left open where the match is weak. Rows give clone size only sometimes, using once, few, many, or a class for an expanded clone.

j_call v_call d_call clone_size cdr3_aa cdr3_nt
TRBJ1-6 TRBV24-1 TRBD1 once CATRDRASSPLHF TGTGCCACCAGGGACAGGGCGAGTTCACCCCTCCACTTT
TRBJ1-4 TRBV4-2 TRBD1 . CASSQEGQGNEKLFF TGTGCCAGCAGCCAAGAGGGACAGGGGAATGAAAAACTGTTTTTT
TRBJ2-5 TRBV7-9 TRBD2 . CASSFPGLAGVETQYF TGTGCCAGCAGCTTTCCCGGCTTAGCGGGAGTGGAGACCCAGTACTTC
TRBJ1-5 TRBV21-1 . . CASSIAGVGNQPQHF TGTGCCAGCAGCATCGCGGGGGTTGGCAATCAGCCCCAGCATTTT
TRBJ2-1 TRBV4-3 . . CASSQGNPASIYNEQFF TGCGCCAGCAGCCAAGGTAACCCGGCTAGCATCTACAATGAGCAGTTCTTC
TRBJ1-1 TRBV5-1 TRBD1 . CASSMDRGAFF TGCGCCAGCAGCATGGACAGGGGCGCTTTCTTT
TRBJ2-2 TRBV27 TRBD1 . CASSLRGQGNTGELFF TGTGCCAGCAGTTTGAGGGGGCAGGGAAACACCGGGGAGCTGTTTTTT
TRBJ2-1 TRBV7-9 TRBD2 . CASSFPLANEQFF TGTGCCAGCAGCTTCCCACTAGCGAATGAGCAGTTCTTC
TRBJ1-2 TRBV15 TRBD1 . CATSRDKTGFHYGYTF TGTGCCACCAGCAGAGATAAGACAGGGTTTCACTATGGCTACACCTTC
TRBJ2-1 TRBV6-2/TRBV6-3 TRBD1 once CASSFGQGANNNEQFF TGTGCCAGCAGTTTCGGTCAGGGGGCGAACAACAATGAGCAGTTCTTC
TRBJ2-7 TRBV7-2 TRBD1 . CASSPRTGLYEQYF TGTGCCAGCAGCCCCCGGACAGGGCTGTACGAGCAGTACTTC
TRBJ1-2 TRBV5-6 . . CASSPLRGRASSFYYGYTF TGTGCCAGCAGCCCCCTGAGGGGGAGGGCCTCATCATTTTACTATGGCTACACCTTC
TRBJ1-1 TRBV9 . . CASSVAVNTEAFF TGTGCCAGCAGCGTAGCGGTGAACACTGAAGCTTTCTTT
TRBJ1-1 TRBV6-2/TRBV6-3 TRBD1 . CASSYPGQRREAFF TGTGCCAGCAGTTACCCGGGACAGCGGAGGGAAGCTTTCTTT
TRBJ2-1 TRBV5-1 TRBD2 . CASSSGGAGVNDEQFF TGCGCCAGCAGCTCCGGAGGGGCGGGGGTTAATGATGAGCAGTTCTTC
TRBJ2-5 TRBV12-5 . . CASGLGRGQPYF TGTGCTAGTGGTTTGGGGCGCGGACAGCCCTACTTC
TRBJ1-1 TRBV9 . . CASTLVPGARAEAFF TGTGCCAGCACCCTTGTCCCAGGGGCGCGAGCTGAAGCTTTCTTT
TRBJ1-2 TRBV10-2 . . CASSGGGYGYTF TGCGCCAGCAGCGGGGGAGGATATGGCTACACCTTC
TRBJ1-1 TRBV9 . . CASSVEDTRGTEAFF TGTGCCAGCAGCGTAGAGGACACGAGAGGTACTGAAGCTTTCTTT
TRBJ1-6 TRBV11-2 TRBD1 . CASSPQGGQYNSPLHF TGTGCCAGCAGCCCGCAGGGGGGACAGTATAATTCACCCCTCCACTTT
TRBJ2-3 TRBV4-3 . many CASSQDTVLGTDTQYF TGCGCCAGCAGCCAAGATACAGTTTTGGGCACAGATACGCAGTATTTT
TRBJ2-7 TRBV5-6 . . CASSLYQQVISYEQYF TGTGCCAGCAGCTTATATCAACAGGTAATCTCCTACGAGCAGTACTTC
TRBJ1-4 TRBV6-2/TRBV6-3 TRBD1 . CASSRRTGGNEKLFF TGTGCCAGCAGCCGACGGACAGGGGGAAATGAAAAACTGTTTTTT
TRBJ1-2 TRBV7-2 TRBD1 . CASSLPTGNTNYGYTF TGTGCCAGCAGCCTCCCGACAGGGAATACTAACTATGGCTACACCTTC
TRBJ1-1 TRBV28 . . CASHEGGDTEAFF TGTGCCAGCCACGAAGGAGGGGATACTGAAGCTTTCTTT
TRBJ2-7 TRBV7-2 . . CASSLLTAEEQYF TGTGCCAGCAGCTTATTAACGGCGGAAGAGCAGTACTTC
TRBJ2-1 TRBV9 TRBD2 . CASSPTAGLVPHEQFF TGTGCCAGCAGCCCTACAGCGGGGCTGGTTCCGCATGAGCAGTTCTTC
TRBJ2-1 TRBV11-1 TRBD2 . CASSSGTSGYNEQFF TGTGCCAGCAGCTCAGGGACTAGCGGATACAATGAGCAGTTCTTC
TRBJ2-1 TRBV19 . . CASSIGGQLYNEQFF TGTGCCAGTAGTATCGGGGGACAGCTATACAATGAACAGTTCTTC
TRBJ1-4 TRBV18 . . CASSPLAGGGEKLFF TGTGCCAGCTCACCACTCGCGGGAGGAGGTGAAAAACTGTTTTTT
TRBJ2-2 TRBV7-3 . . CASSPFTGGELFF TGTGCCAGCAGCCCATTTACGGGCGGGGAGCTGTTTTTT
TRBJ2-2 TRBV5-6 TRBD1 . CASSRDRGDTGELFF TGTGCCAGCAGCCGGGACAGGGGAGACACCGGGGAGCTGTTTTTT
TRBJ1-5 TRBV30 TRBD1 . CAWDRESQPQHF TGTGCCTGGGACAGGGAAAGTCAGCCCCAGCATTTT
TRBJ1-5 TRBV14 TRBD1 . CASSPSPDRERNESNQPQHF TGTGCCAGCAGCCCTAGCCCGGACAGGGAAAGAAACGAGAGCAATCAGCCCCAGCATTTT
TRBJ1-2 TRBV5-6 TRBD1 . CASSSTSGGFNYGYTF TGTGCCAGCAGCTCCACATCAGGGGGCTTCAACTATGGCTACACCTTC
TRBJ2-1 TRBV7-3 TRBD2 . CASSSSGGRPYNEQFF TGTGCCAGCAGCTCCTCGGGGGGGCGTCCCTACAATGAGCAGTTCTTC
TRBJ2-5 TRBV5-4 TRBD2 . CASSLGGARETQYF TGTGCCAGCAGCCTCGGGGGGGCCCGGGAGACCCAGTACTTC
TRBJ1-2 TRBV9 . . CASRLDVTGGYTF TGTGCCAGTAGGCTGGACGTCACAGGGGGCTACACCTTC
TRBJ1-1 TRBV5-4 . . CASSREATGTTEAFF TGTGCCAGCAGCCGAGAGGCGACGGGAACCACTGAAGCTTTCTTT
TRBJ2-7 TRBV28 TRBD2 . CASSPYPPPSGRGEQYF TGTGCCAGCAGTCCCTACCCACCCCCTAGCGGGAGAGGCGAGCAGTACTTC
TRBJ2-7 TRBV27 TRBD2 . CASRTSGTSGSYEQYF TGTGCCAGCAGAACCTCCGGGACTAGCGGTTCCTACGAGCAGTACTTC
TRBJ2-2 TRBV7-2 . . CASSTGITGELFF TGTGCCAGCAGCACGGGGATCACCGGGGAGCTGTTTTTT
TRBJ1-5 TRBV12-5 TRBD1 . CASGLGQGINQPQHF TGTGCTAGTGGTTTGGGACAGGGGATAAATCAGCCCCAGCATTTT
TRBJ1-2 TRBV30 TRBD1 . CAWRGQGDNGYTF TGTGCCTGGAGGGGACAGGGGGATAATGGCTACACCTTC
TRBJ1-2 TRBV27 . . CASSSLPTGSYTF TGTGCCAGCAGCTCACTACCGACAGGAAGCTACACCTTC